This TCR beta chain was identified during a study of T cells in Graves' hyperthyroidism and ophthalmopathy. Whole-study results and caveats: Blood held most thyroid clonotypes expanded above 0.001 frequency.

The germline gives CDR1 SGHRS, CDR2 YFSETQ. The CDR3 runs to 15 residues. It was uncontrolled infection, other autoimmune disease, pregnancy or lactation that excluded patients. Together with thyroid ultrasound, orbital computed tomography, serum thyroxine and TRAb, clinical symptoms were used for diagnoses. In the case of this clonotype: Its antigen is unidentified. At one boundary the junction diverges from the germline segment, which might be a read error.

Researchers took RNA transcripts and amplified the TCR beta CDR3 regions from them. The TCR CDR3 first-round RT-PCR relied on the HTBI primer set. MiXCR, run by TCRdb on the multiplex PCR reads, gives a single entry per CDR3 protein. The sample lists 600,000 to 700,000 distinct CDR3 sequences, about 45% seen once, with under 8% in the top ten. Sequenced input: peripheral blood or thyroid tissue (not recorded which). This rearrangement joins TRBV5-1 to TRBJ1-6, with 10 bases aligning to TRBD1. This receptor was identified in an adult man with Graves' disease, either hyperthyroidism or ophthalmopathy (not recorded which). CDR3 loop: CASSFRQGAGSPPHF. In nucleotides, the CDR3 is TGCGCCAGCAGCTTCCGACAGGGGGCAGGTTCACCCCCCCACTTT.